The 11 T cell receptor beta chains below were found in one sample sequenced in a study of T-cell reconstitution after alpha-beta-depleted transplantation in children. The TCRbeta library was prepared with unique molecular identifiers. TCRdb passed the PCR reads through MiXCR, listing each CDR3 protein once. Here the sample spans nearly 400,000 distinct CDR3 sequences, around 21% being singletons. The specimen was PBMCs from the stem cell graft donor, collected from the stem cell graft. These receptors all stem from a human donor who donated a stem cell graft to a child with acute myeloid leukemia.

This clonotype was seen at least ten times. CDR3 DNA: TGCGCCAGCAGCCCCCCCGGACTAGCGGGAGACGAGCAGTACTTC. Translating it yields CASSPPGLAGDEQYF. The chain recombines TRBV4-1 with TRBJ2-7; 13 positions match TRBD2. The CDR3 sequence is 15 residues long. Germline assignment: CDR1 MGHRA and CDR2 YSYEKL. With V trimmed by 4 bases and J by 5 bases, 5 bases remained unmatched.

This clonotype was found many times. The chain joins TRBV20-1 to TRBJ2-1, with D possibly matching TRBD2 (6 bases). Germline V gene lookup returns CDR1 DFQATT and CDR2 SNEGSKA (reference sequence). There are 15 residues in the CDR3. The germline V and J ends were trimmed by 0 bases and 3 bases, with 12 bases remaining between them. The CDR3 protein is CSARDRRRDYNEQFF. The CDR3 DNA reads TGCAGTGCTAGAGATAGACGGCGGGACTACAATGAGCAGTTCTTC.

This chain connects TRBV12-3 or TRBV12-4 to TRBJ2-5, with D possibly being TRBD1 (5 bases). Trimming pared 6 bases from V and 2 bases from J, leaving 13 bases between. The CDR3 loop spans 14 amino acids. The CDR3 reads CASRTLGQQETQYF. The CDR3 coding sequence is TGTGCCAGCAGGACCTTGGGGCAGCAAGAGACCCAGTACTTC.

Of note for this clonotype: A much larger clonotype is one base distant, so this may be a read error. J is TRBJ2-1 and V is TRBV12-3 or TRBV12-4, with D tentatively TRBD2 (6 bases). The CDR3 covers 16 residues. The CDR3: CASSSGTRRSYDEQFF. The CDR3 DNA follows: TGTGCCAGCAGTTCAGGGACTCGACGTTCCTACGATGAGCAGTTCTTC.

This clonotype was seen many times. As DNA, the CDR3 is TGTGCCACCAGCAGAGAAAGCGGGACTACCGCATATACGCAGTATTTT. Amino acid sequence: CATSRESGTTAYTQYF. The rearrangement links TRBV15 to TRBJ2-3; 7 bases fit TRBD2. The CDR3 contains 16 residues. V lost 0 bases and J lost 7; bases outside the gene matches: 10. Per germline, CDR1 LNHNV and CDR2 YYDKDF (reference sequence).

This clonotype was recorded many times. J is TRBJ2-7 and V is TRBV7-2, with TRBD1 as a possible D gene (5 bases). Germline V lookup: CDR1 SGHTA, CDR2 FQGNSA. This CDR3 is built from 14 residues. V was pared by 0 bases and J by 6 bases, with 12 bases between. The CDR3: CASSLAGLVVEQYF. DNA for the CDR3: TGTGCCAGCAGCTTAGCGGGGCTAGTTGTCGAGCAGTACTTC. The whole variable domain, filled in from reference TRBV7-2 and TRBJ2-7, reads GAGVSQSPSNKVTEKGKDVELRCDPISGHTALYWYRQSLGQGLEFLIYFQGNSAPDKSGLPSDRFSAERTGGSVSTLTIQRTQQEDSAVYLCASSLAGLVVEQYFGPGTRLTVT.

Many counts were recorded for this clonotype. The CDR3 region has the DNA TGCGCCAGCAGCAATCCGGGACAGGGGGCCTACGAGCAGTACTTC. It encodes CASSNPGQGAYEQYF. V usage is TRBV5-1 and J usage is TRBJ2-7, with 11 bases identical to TRBD1. The CDR3 extends over 15 amino acids. The V segment lost 4 bases and the J segment 2 bases; nucleotides outside the gene matches: 5. CDR1 is SGHRS and CDR2 is YFSETQ in the germline V gene.

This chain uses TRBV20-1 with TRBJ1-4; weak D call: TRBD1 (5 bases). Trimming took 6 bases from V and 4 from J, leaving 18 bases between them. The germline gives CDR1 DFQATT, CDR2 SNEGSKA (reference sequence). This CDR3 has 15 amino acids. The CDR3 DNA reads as TGCAGTGCAAAATCCGGGACTGAGCTTAATGAAAAACTGTTTTTT. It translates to CSAKSGTELNEKLFF.

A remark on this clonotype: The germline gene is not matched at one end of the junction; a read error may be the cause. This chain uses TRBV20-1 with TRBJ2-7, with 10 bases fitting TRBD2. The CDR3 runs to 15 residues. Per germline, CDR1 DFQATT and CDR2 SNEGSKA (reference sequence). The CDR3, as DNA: TGCAGTGCTGGAGACATGACTAGCGGGTCCTACGAGCAGTACTTC. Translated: CSAGDMTSGSYEQYF.

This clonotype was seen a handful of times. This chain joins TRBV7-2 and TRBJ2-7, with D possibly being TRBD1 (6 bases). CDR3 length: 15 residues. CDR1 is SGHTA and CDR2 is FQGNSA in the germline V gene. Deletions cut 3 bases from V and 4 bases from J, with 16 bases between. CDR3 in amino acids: CASSLMGRDIYEQYF. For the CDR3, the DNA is TGTGCCAGCAGCTTGATGGGTCGGGACATATACGAGCAGTACTTC.

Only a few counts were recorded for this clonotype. CDR3 nucleotide sequence: TGCGCCAGCAGTGAGCAGGGGGAGACCCAGTACTTC. Residues: CASSEQGETQYF. This chain links TRBV10-2 with TRBJ2-5; weak D call: TRBD1 (6 bases). The CDR3 covers 12 residues. V gave up 2 bases and J gave up 5 bases, with 6 bases separating them. Germline V gene sequence: CDR1 WSHSY, CDR2 SAAADI.